This T cell receptor beta chain was sequenced during a study of cytomegalovirus exposure and HLA in healthy donors. V was pared by 3 bases and J by 2 bases, with 3 bases of the junction left unmatched. CDR3 length equals 16 residues. Germline CDR1 SGHRS, CDR2 YFSETQ. In the case of this clone: Its antigen is currently unknown.

60 Vbeta and 13 Jbeta primers were used in PCR. Only in-frame clones appear in the TCRdb table, and some are missing; sequencing was by immunoSEQ multiplex PCR. The data contain 200,000 to 300,000 clones, about 83% of them singletons. Notes on the study in general: Later on, an analysis found that several of the most significant clusters appeared to be linked to common viral pathogens, which included parvovirus B19. Testing in vitro showed a few CMV-associated chains specific for CMV antigens. For TCR beta chains, V- and J-gene trimming was later linked to a missense DCLRE1C variant.

This TCR derives from a woman aged 40 to 49 in good health and CMV-seropositive. The chain combines TRBV5-1 with TRBJ2-1; 12 nucleotides line up with TRBD2. The sample consisted of PBMCs. The CDR3 loop reads CASSWGLAGPYNEQFF. CDR3 coding DNA: TGCGCCAGCAGCTGGGGACTAGCGGGCCCCTACAATGAGCAGTTCTTC. The full variable domain, completed using reference TRBV5-1 and TRBJ2-1, is KAGVTQTPRYLIKTRGQQVTLSCSPISGHRSVSWYQQTPGQGLQFLFEYFSETQRNKGNFPGRFSGRQFSNSRSEMNVSTLELGDSALYLCASSWGLAGPYNEQFFGPGTRLTVL.